This T cell receptor beta chain stems from a study of blood T cell repertoires in COVID-19. Study at large: From the United States, Italy and Spain came samples of acute and convalescent COVID-19.

Per the authors' pipeline: Counts of nucleated cells, estimated from reference gene primer amplification, were obtained. Assay: immunoSEQ multiplex PCR; the TCRdb copy retains only in-frame clones and omits some. The D gene and trimming were derived from the DNA, and the V and J assignments and clone size from that table. The repertoire holds around 100,000 clones, around 90% seen once, with roughly 4.7% in the top ten. V lost 3 bases, J lost 6 bases, and 10 bases stayed unmatched. CDR3 length: 16 amino acids. CDR1 MRHNA and CDR2 SNTAGT come from the germline V gene. What was sequenced was peripheral blood. This chain joins TRBV6-4 and TRBJ2-1; TRBD2 matches at 8 bases. The receptor was derived from a human donor in a cohort sampled during active COVID-19. Written as DNA, the CDR3 is TGTGCCAGCAGTGATACTGCGACTAGCGAGAGCAATGAGCAGTTCTTC. This codes for CASSDTATSESNEQFF.